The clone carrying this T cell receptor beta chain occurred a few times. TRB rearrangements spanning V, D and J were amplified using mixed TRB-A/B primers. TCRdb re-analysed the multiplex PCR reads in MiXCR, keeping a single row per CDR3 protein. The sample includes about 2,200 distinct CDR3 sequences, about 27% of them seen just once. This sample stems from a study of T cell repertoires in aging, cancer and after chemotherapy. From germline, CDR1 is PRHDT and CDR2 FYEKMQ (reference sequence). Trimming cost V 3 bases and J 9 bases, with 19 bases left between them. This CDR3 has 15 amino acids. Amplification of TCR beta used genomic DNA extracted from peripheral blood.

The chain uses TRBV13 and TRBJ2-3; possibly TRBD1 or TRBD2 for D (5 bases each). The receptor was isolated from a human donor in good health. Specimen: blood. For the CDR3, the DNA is TGTGCCAGCAGCTTTGTGTCGGGGCGAGGCACGACGCAGTATTTT. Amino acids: CASSFVSGRGTTQYF.